The 29 T cell receptor beta chains presented below share a single source sample, sequenced in a study of cytomegalovirus exposure and HLA in healthy donors. 13 Jbeta primers and 60 Vbeta primers were used for the PCR. The repertoire was sequenced with immunoSEQ multiplex PCR; TCRdb's copy has only in-frame clones and lacks some. In the table there are tens of thousands of clones, approximately 72% of which are singletons. Sequencing was performed on PBMCs. These receptors originate from a woman between 40 and 50 years old in good health and CMV-seronegative.

The chain employs TRBV7-8 and TRBJ1-2; D gene unclear. This CDR3 comprises 14 residues. With 5 bases removed from V and 4 bases from J, the gap between germline ends came to 14 bases. Germline CDR1 reads SGHVS; CDR2 reads FQNEAQ. The CDR3 DNA is TGTGCCAGCAGCCGCGAGGCAGATCTCTATGGCTACACCTTC. The encoded protein is CASSREADLYGYTF.

This clone was detected once. The chain combines TRBV9 with TRBJ2-3; no firm D call. This CDR3 spans 14 amino acids. Trimming stripped 0 bases from V and 3 bases from J, with 8 bases between. Germline loops: CDR1 SGDLS, CDR2 YYNGEE. The CDR3 loop reads CASSVEIETDTQYF. The CDR3 DNA reads TGTGCCAGCAGCGTAGAGATAGAGACAGATACGCAGTATTTT.

The rearrangement links TRBV9 to TRBJ1-2; D remains ambiguous. The CDR3 covers 15 residues. Germline CDR1 SGDLS, CDR2 YYNGEE. Trimming took off 3 bases at V and 4 bases at J, with 16 bases between the two ends. In DNA form, the CDR3 reads TGTGCCAGCAGCGACACTAACGGGGTCTTCTATGGCTACACCTTC. It encodes CASSDTNGVFYGYTF.

The V call is TRBV12-5, the J call TRBJ1-2; D is undetermined. The length of the CDR3 is 13 residues. The germline V gene has CDR1 LGHNT and CDR2 FRNRAP. Trimming removed 4 bases from V and 2 bases from J, with 8 bases in between. CDR3 residues: CASGYDTNYGYTF. The CDR3 nucleotides read TGTGCTAGTGGTTACGACACCAACTATGGCTACACCTTC.

This clone was seen only once. CDR3 amino acids: CASSYSGSMDNEQFF. CDR3 bases: TGTGCCAGCAGTTACAGCGGGAGTATGGACAATGAGCAGTTCTTC. The chain couples TRBV6-5 to TRBJ2-1; 8 nucleotides agree with TRBD2. The CDR3 is 15 amino acids. Germline CDR1 MNHEY, CDR2 SVGAGI. Trimming took 2 bases from V and 5 from J; bases not matched to a gene: 5.

This chain connects TRBV5-1 to TRBJ2-2; a possible D gene is TRBD2 (6 bases). This CDR3 has 16 residues. Between the trimmed V and J ends, which lost 2 bases and 2 bases, there was a span of 13 bases. Germline CDR1 is SGHRS and CDR2 is YFSETQ. This chain's CDR3 is CASSLLAGINTGELFF. DNA for the CDR3: TGCGCCAGCAGCTTACTGGCGGGGATTAACACCGGGGAGCTGTTTTTT.

The gene calls are TRBV27 and TRBJ2-1; 9 nucleotides align to TRBD2. Trimming cost V 3 bases and J 9 bases; bases outside gene matches: 12. Looked up from germline, CDR1 is MNHEY and CDR2 is SMNVEV (reference sequence). The CDR3 is 16 amino acids. The chain's CDR3 is CASSLLESAGGREQFF. The CDR3 DNA is TGTGCCAGCAGTTTGTTGGAGTCGGCGGGAGGGCGTGAGCAGTTCTTC.

This clone came up once. The J gene is TRBJ2-7, the V gene TRBV30; no reliable D call. V lost 0 bases, J lost 4 bases, and 7 bases lay in between. The CDR3 sequence is 12 residues long. Germline loops: CDR1 GTSNPN, CDR2 SVGIG (reference sequence). CDR3 region: CAWSVNGYEQYF. CDR3 bases: TGTGCCTGGAGTGTAAACGGGTACGAGCAGTACTTC.

The chain carries TRBV19 and TRBJ1-3; D is ambiguous. Trimming removed 7 bases from V and 1 base from J, with 17 bases in between. The CDR3 sequence is 16 residues long. Germline V gene data show CDR1 as LNHDA and CDR2 as SQIVND (reference sequence). The CDR3 is CASKTGWIDSGNTIYF. The CDR3 nucleotides are TGTGCCAGTAAGACTGGCTGGATCGATTCTGGAAACACCATATATTTT.

This clone came up a few times. The gene calls are TRBV4-2 and TRBJ1-1; D is possibly TRBD1 (5 bases). Trimming stripped 1 base from V and 3 bases from J, with 12 bases between. Germline loops: CDR1 LGHNA, CDR2 YNFKEQ. The CDR3 contains 15 residues. In DNA form, the CDR3 reads TGTGCCAGCAGCCAAGGCAGGGCAGTAGACACTGAAGCTTTCTTT. Translation: CASSQGRAVDTEAFF.

This chain connects TRBV7-2 to TRBJ1-3; D possibly corresponds to TRBD1 (6 bases). CDR1 and CDR2 (germline): SGHTA, FQGNSA. The CDR3 runs to 15 residues. The germline V and J ends were trimmed by 4 bases and 7 bases, with 17 bases remaining between them. The CDR3 coding sequence is TGTGCCAGCAGCTCTTTCGGGGGGCTAGGGAACACCATATATTTT. Translating gives CASSSFGGLGNTIYF.

CDR3 protein: CASSLEGGLAGVGKTQYF. DNA for the CDR3: TGTGCCAGCAGCTTGGAGGGCGGACTAGCGGGAGTCGGAAAGACCCAGTACTTC. The rearrangement joins TRBV5-4 to TRBJ2-5; 13 bases map to TRBD2. J gave up 6 bases and V 0 bases, and 11 bases lay outside the gene matches. The CDR3 is 18 residues long. Germline CDR1 is SGHNT and CDR2 is YYREEE (reference sequence).

The chain employs TRBV18 and TRBJ1-5; D uncertain. V was clipped by 3 bases and J by 5 bases, with 8 bases between them. This CDR3 has 13 residues. Per germline, CDR1 KGHSH and CDR2 LQKENI. This chain's CDR3 is CASSPMRDQPQHF. CDR3 nucleotide sequence: TGTGCCAGCTCACCGATGAGGGATCAGCCCCAGCATTTT. The full variable domain, completed using reference TRBV18 and TRBJ1-5, is NAGVMQNPRHLVRRRGQEARLRCSPMKGHSHVYWYRQLPEEGLKFMVYLQKENIIDESGMPKERFSAEFPKEGPSILRIQQVVRGDSAAYFCASSPMRDQPQHFGDGTRLSIL.

The CDR3 region has the DNA TGTGCCAGCAGCGCCGGGGACAGGTCGGGCTATGGCTACACCTTC. This codes for CASSAGDRSGYGYTF. The chain combines TRBV9 with TRBJ1-2, with 8 positions matching TRBD1. From germline, CDR1 is SGDLS and CDR2 YYNGEE. The junction had 8 bases not matched to a gene; V was cut back by 3 bases and J by 4 bases. This CDR3 spans 15 amino acids.

The chain employs TRBV27 and TRBJ2-5; 7 bases match TRBD2. The end of the DNA is better explained by TRBJ2-7, so the J call may be wrong. The CDR3 loop spans 15 amino acids. Germline V CDR1 and CDR2: MNHEY, SMNVEV (reference sequence). The CDR3 nucleotides are TGTGCCAGCAGTTTACGAGGGGAGGGCTCCTACGAGCAGTACTTC. Translating it yields CASSLRGEGSYEQYF.

The J gene is TRBJ2-7, the V gene TRBV6-1; 7 bases fit TRBD1. Germline CDR1 and CDR2: MNHNS and SASEGT. The CDR3 is 15 amino acids. After removal of 6 bases from V and 1 base from J, the junction contained 9 bases not matched to a gene. CDR3 sequence (DNA): TGTGCCAGCAGCGTGGGACAGATAAATTCCTACGAGCAGTACTTC. Translated: CASSVGQINSYEQYF.

This sequence joins TRBV6-5 and TRBJ2-5, with D hard to call. This CDR3 is built from 11 residues. CDR1 is MNHEY and CDR2 is SVGAGI in the germline V gene. Trimming removed 7 bases from V and 5 bases from J, with 8 bases in between. The CDR3 DNA reads TGTGCCAGCACCCGGCGGGAGACCCAGTACTTC. Its translation is CASTRRETQYF.

The chain employs TRBV5-1 and TRBJ2-5; 11 bases agree with TRBD2. The J call may not be correct, given that the DNA end is closer to TRBJ2-7. The CDR3 is made up of 16 amino acids. Germline V gene lookup returns CDR1 SGHRS and CDR2 YFSETQ. The CDR3 loop reads CASSSRLAGITYEQYF. For the CDR3, the DNA is TGCGCCAGCAGCTCGCGACTAGCGGGAATAACCTACGAGCAGTACTTC.

This chain links TRBV6-1 with TRBJ2-1; 9 nucleotides agree with TRBD1. The CDR3 runs 14 residues. Losses at the gene ends were 8 bases for V and 5 bases for J; bases not matched to a gene: 7. Germline assignment: CDR1 MNHNS and CDR2 SASEGT. CDR3 in amino acids: CASFRDRVDNEQFF. CDR3 DNA: TGTGCCAGCTTCCGGGACAGGGTCGACAATGAGCAGTTCTTC.

This clone was observed a few times. The rearrangement joins TRBV27 to TRBJ1-1; 7 bases line up with TRBD1. The CDR3 runs to 13 residues. The V gene's germline CDR1 is MNHEY and CDR2 SMNVEV (reference sequence). The trim removed 5 bases at V and 3 bases at J, leaving 3 bases unmatched. CDR3 region: CASSAGTDTEAFF. In DNA, the CDR3 is TGTGCCAGCAGTGCTGGGACAGACACTGAAGCTTTCTTT.

V gene TRBV5-1 combines with J gene TRBJ1-6, with TRBD1 matching over 7 bases. From germline, CDR1 is SGHRS and CDR2 YFSETQ. V shed 7 bases, J shed 5 bases, and the junction held 9 bases outside the gene matches. The CDR3 sequence is 15 residues long. This CDR3 reads CASSTDRQNNSPLHF. The CDR3 DNA reads as TGCGCCAGCTCCACGGACAGGCAGAATAATTCACCCCTCCACTTT.

The chain employs TRBV11-3 and TRBJ1-1, with D unclear. Per germline, CDR1 SGHNT and CDR2 YENEEA. V was cut by 4 bases and J by 5 bases, with 11 bases left in between. This CDR3 is built from 13 residues. CDR3 region: CASSYGRGTEAFF. The CDR3 bases are TGTGCCAGCAGCTACGGTCGGGGAACTGAAGCTTTCTTT.

This rearrangement joins TRBV18 to TRBJ1-2; TRBD1 is a possible D gene (6 bases). The CDR3 runs to 15 residues. Germline CDR1 KGHSH, CDR2 LQKENI. V was pared by 2 bases and J by 4 bases, with 14 bases between. CDR3 protein: CASSPIRDNIYGYTF. DNA for the CDR3: TGTGCCAGCTCACCAATCCGGGACAATATCTATGGCTACACCTTC. The full variable domain, rest sourced from reference TRBV18 and TRBJ1-2, is NAGVMQNPRHLVRRRGQEARLRCSPMKGHSHVYWYRQLPEEGLKFMVYLQKENIIDESGMPKERFSAEFPKEGPSILRIQQVVRGDSAAYFCASSPIRDNIYGYTFGSGTRLTVV.

The CDR3 sequence is CATPIRQGGGYTF. The CDR3 DNA follows: TGTGCCACTCCTATTCGACAGGGCGGCGGCTACACCTTC. The chain uses TRBV30 and TRBJ1-2, with 7 bases that match TRBD1. The germline V gene encodes CDR1 GTSNPN and CDR2 SVGIG (reference sequence). The CDR3 has 13 residues. Unmatched junction bases numbered 14, after V lost 8 bases and J lost 8 bases. Looking up the rest from reference TRBV30 and TRBJ1-2 gives the full variable domain: SQTIHQWPATLVQPVGSPLSLECTVEGTSNPNLYWYRQAAGRGLQLLFYSVGIGQISSEVPQNLSASRPQDRQFILSSKKLLLSDSGFYLCATPIRQGGGYTFGSGTRLTVV.

The rearrangement uses TRBV7-8 and TRBJ2-1; 7 nucleotides align to TRBD2. In germline, CDR1 is SGHVS, CDR2 FQNEAQ. V trimming: 7 bases; J trimming: 10 bases; junction bases outside the gene matches: 19. The CDR3 length is 16 residues. The CDR3 region is CASIDPRAGVLEEQFF. CDR3 DNA: TGTGCCAGCATCGACCCTAGGGCGGGAGTATTAGAGGAGCAGTTCTTC.

The rearrangement joins TRBV27 to TRBJ1-2; 8 bases agree with TRBD1. This CDR3 has 15 residues. Per germline, CDR1 MNHEY and CDR2 SMNVEV (reference sequence). J gave up 3 bases and V 1 base, and 4 bases lay outside the gene matches. This chain's CDR3 is CASSLWAGGDYGYTF. The CDR3 DNA is TGTGCCAGCAGTTTATGGGCAGGGGGCGACTATGGCTACACCTTC.

Only a few counts were recorded for this clone. This chain links TRBV6-5 with TRBJ2-2, with 9 bases that match TRBD1. This CDR3 spans 15 amino acids. Germline V gene sequence: CDR1 MNHEY, CDR2 SVGAGI. The V segment lost 6 bases and the J segment 5 bases; nucleotides outside the gene matches: 7. The CDR3 loop is CASSNRDRVTGELFF. The CDR3 DNA sequence: TGTGCCAGCAGCAACCGGGACAGGGTGACCGGGGAGCTGTTTTTT.

The chain has TRBV5-1 and TRBJ1-1; a weak D match, TRBD1 (6 bases). Germline lookup yields CDR1 SGHRS and CDR2 YFSETQ. This CDR3 region has 14 residues. V gave up 6 bases and J gave up 5 bases, with 17 bases separating them. The CDR3 loop reads CASIPGGQNTEAFF. The CDR3 coding sequence is TGCGCCAGCATCCCGGGGGGGCAGAATACTGAAGCTTTCTTT.

The V call is TRBV9, the J call TRBJ2-7, with TRBD1 identical over 10 bases. Trimming removed 4 bases from V and 5 bases from J; junction bases left unmatched: 6. Germline-derived CDR1 and CDR2 are SGDLS and YYNGEE. The CDR3 sequence is 14 residues long. The CDR3 DNA reads TGTGCCAGCAGCCCCGGGACAGGGGTCCACGAGCAGTACTTC. Translating gives CASSPGTGVHEQYF.